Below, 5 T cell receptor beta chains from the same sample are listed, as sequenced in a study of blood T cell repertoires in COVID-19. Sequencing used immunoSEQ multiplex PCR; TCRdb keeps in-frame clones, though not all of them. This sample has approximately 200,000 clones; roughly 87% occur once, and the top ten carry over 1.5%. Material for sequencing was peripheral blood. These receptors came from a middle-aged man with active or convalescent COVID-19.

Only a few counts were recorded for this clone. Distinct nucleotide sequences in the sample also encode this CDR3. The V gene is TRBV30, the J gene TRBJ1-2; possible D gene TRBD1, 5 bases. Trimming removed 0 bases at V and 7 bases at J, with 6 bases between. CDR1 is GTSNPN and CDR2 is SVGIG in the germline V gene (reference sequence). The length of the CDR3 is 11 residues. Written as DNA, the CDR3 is TGTGCCTGGAGTGTAAGGGGTGGCTACACCTTC. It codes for CAWSVRGGYTF.

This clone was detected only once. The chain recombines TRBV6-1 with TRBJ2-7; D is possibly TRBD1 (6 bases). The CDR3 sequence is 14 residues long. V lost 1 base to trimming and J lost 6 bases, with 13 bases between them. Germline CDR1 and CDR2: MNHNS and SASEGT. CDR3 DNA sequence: TGTGCCAGCAGTGAAGACAGGGTTCTTGTCGAGCAGTACTTC. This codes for CASSEDRVLVEQYF.

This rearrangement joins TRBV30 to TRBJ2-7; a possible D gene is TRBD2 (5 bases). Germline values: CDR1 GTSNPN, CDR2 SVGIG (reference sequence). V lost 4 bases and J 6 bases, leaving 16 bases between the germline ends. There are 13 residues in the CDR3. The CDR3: CAWTPGVGPEQYF. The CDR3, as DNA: TGTGCCTGGACCCCCGGGGTAGGTCCCGAGCAGTACTTC.

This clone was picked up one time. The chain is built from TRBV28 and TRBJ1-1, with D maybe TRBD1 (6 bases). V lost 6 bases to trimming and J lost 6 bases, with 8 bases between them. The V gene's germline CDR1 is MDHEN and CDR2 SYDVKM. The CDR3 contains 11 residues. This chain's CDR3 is CASRDSPEAFF. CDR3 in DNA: TGTGCCAGCAGGGACAGCCCTGAAGCTTTCTTT.

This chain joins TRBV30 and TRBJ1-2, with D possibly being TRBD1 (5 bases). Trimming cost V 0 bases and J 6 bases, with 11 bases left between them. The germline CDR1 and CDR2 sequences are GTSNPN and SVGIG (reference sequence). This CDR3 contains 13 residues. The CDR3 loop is CAWSVLGPNGYTF. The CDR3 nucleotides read TGTGCCTGGAGTGTACTGGGGCCGAATGGCTACACCTTC.